These 32 T cell receptor beta chains were all obtained from the same sample, sequenced in a study of OX40 agonist ivuxolimab in advanced cancers. Sequenced by immunoSEQ multiplex PCR; TCRdb stores in-frame clones only, minus some. In the table there are roughly 22,000 clones, 86% of which are singletons. Sample: CD4+ or CD8+ T cells sorted from blood, taken in a trial of the OX40 agonist ivuxolimab. All receptors come from an adult with an advanced solid tumor such as melanoma, head and neck, liver or kidney cancer.

The CDR3 DNA reads as TGTGCCAGCAGCCTGACAGGGACAGTCCCTGAAGCTTTCTTT. It translates to CASSLTGTVPEAFF. This chain uses TRBV27 with TRBJ1-1; the match to TRBD1 covers 7 bases. The CDR3 extends over 14 amino acids. Germline CDR1 MNHEY, CDR2 SMNVEV (reference sequence). Trimming took 6 bases from V and 6 from J; bases not matched to a gene: 10.

CDR3 sequence reads: CASSQTGYGVGAFF. The DNA of the CDR3 is TGTGCCAGCAGTCAGACAGGGTACGGCGTCGGGGCTTTCTTT. This rearrangement joins TRBV6-5 to TRBJ1-1, with TRBD1 matching 7 bases. This CDR3 comprises 14 residues. Germline CDR1 MNHEY, CDR2 SVGAGI. V trimming: 5 bases; J trimming: 11 bases; junction bases outside the gene matches: 14.

The V call is TRBV19, the J call TRBJ1-5, with D unclear. Trimming shortened V by 1 base and J by 3 bases, and 13 bases separated the two germline ends. CDR3 size: 16 residues. Germline values: CDR1 LNHDA, CDR2 SQIVND (reference sequence). CDR3 in amino acids: CASSIVAGYNNQPQHF. CDR3 sequence (DNA): TGTGCCAGTAGTATAGTGGCAGGCTATAACAATCAGCCCCAGCATTTT.

The chain joins TRBV19 to TRBJ2-2, with TRBD1 matching 7 bases. The trim removed 2 bases at V and 2 bases at J, leaving 2 bases unmatched. This CDR3 is built from 15 residues. The germline CDR1 and CDR2 sequences are LNHDA and SQIVND (reference sequence). The CDR3 DNA reads as TGTGCCAGTAGTATATACAGGGGAAACACCGGGGAGCTGTTTTTT. It translates to CASSIYRGNTGELFF.

J is TRBJ2-5 and V is TRBV4-1, with TRBD1 matching 9 bases. The CDR3 contains 15 residues. Unmatched junction bases numbered 5, after V lost 4 bases and J lost 2 bases. Germline CDR1 is MGHRA and CDR2 is YSYEKL. Written as DNA, the CDR3 is TGCGCCAGCAGCCGGGACAGGGAGTTTCAAGAGACCCAGTACTTC. Protein sequence: CASSRDREFQETQYF.

This clone was seen more than once but under ten times. The chain joins TRBV5-6 to TRBJ2-3; D call uncertain. CDR1 is SGHDT and CDR2 is YYEEEE in the germline V gene. The ends were cut back, 2 bases at V and 1 base at J, with 8 bases in the middle. This CDR3 region has 14 residues. The CDR3 is CASSFEEGTDTQYF. CDR3 nucleotides: TGTGCCAGCAGCTTCGAAGAGGGCACAGATACGCAGTATTTT.

About this clone: The junction shows a germline mismatch at one end, possibly a read error. J is TRBJ2-3 and V is TRBV19, with 7 bases aligning to TRBD2. Germline V CDR1 and CDR2: LNHDA, SQIVND (reference sequence). The CDR3 consists of 18 residues. CDR3 DNA sequence: TGTGCCAGTAGCTCGGCGGGAGACCCCGAAACTAGCACAGATATGCAGTATTTT. Residues: CASSSAGDPETSTDMQYF.

V and J are TRBV6-6 and TRBJ1-1, with a possible D match to TRBD1 (5 bases). The CDR3 loop spans 14 amino acids. Germline V lookup: CDR1 MNHNY, CDR2 SVGAGI (reference sequence). Trimming cost V 8 bases and J 5 bases, with 18 bases left between them. CDR3 loop: CASSKVGPRTEAFF. The CDR3 nucleotides are TGTGCCAGCTCGAAAGTGGGGCCGAGAACTGAAGCTTTCTTT.

The chain joins TRBV4-1 to TRBJ1-5, with 7 bases identical to TRBD1. Germline V gene lookup returns CDR1 MGHRA and CDR2 YSYEKL. The V and J ends lost 3 bases and 3 bases, in that order; junction bases with no gene match: 5. CDR3 size: 15 residues. DNA for the CDR3: TGCGCCAGCAGCCAGCGCGACAGGGACAATCAGCCCCAGCATTTT. Residues: CASSQRDRDNQPQHF.

The genes are TRBV4-2 and TRBJ2-1, with TRBD2 identical over 10 bases. The trim removed 4 bases at V and 3 bases at J, leaving 6 bases unmatched. The CDR3 consists of 16 residues. Germline CDR1 reads LGHNA; CDR2 reads YNFKEQ. The CDR3 DNA follows: TGTGCCAGCAGCCCTAGGACTAGCGGCCACTACAATGAGCAGTTCTTC. Amino acid sequence: CASSPRTSGHYNEQFF.

V is TRBV10-3 and J is TRBJ1-6, with 9 bases matching TRBD1. CDR3 length: 14 amino acids. Germline V gene data show CDR1 as ENHRY and CDR2 as SYGVKD. V was pared by 5 bases and J by 7 bases, with 3 bases of the junction left unmatched. The CDR3 protein is CAISLTGGNSPLHF. The CDR3 bases are TGTGCCATCAGTCTAACAGGGGGCAATTCACCCCTCCACTTT.

V and J are TRBV4-1 and TRBJ1-4, with a possible D match to TRBD1 (5 bases). Deletions cut 0 bases from V and 7 bases from J, with 9 bases between. CDR3 length equals 14 residues. Germline lookup yields CDR1 MGHRA and CDR2 YSYEKL. The CDR3: CASSQDLGGEKLFF. CDR3 bases: TGCGCCAGCAGCCAAGATCTTGGGGGTGAAAAACTGTTTTTT.

V and J are TRBV27 and TRBJ2-1, with D unresolved. CDR3 size: 14 residues. V shed 0 bases and J shed 3 bases, with 6 bases lying between them. Looked up from germline, CDR1 is MNHEY and CDR2 is SMNVEV (reference sequence). The CDR3, as DNA: TGTGCCAGCAGTTTATCGGGCAACTACAATGAGCAGTTCTTC. Residues: CASSLSGNYNEQFF.

This chain joins TRBV7-6 and TRBJ2-5; D is ambiguous. V shed 2 bases and J shed 5 bases, with 9 bases lying between them. The CDR3 has 13 residues. Per the germline V gene, CDR1 is SGHVS and CDR2 is FNYEAQ. The CDR3 reads CASSLRLEETQYF. Written as DNA, the CDR3 is TGTGCCAGCAGCTTACGGCTAGAGGAGACCCAGTACTTC. Looking up the rest from reference TRBV7-6 and TRBJ2-5 gives the full variable domain: GAGVSQSPRYKVTKRGQDVALRCDPISGHVSLYWYRQALGQGPEFLTYFNYEAQQDKSGLPNDRFSAERPEGSISTLTIQRTEQRDSAMYRCASSLRLEETQYFGPGTRLLVL.

The chain links TRBV28 to TRBJ1-1; 7 positions match TRBD1. CDR1 is MDHEN and CDR2 is SYDVKM in the germline V gene. Trimming cost V 2 bases and J 0 bases; bases outside gene matches: 3. The CDR3 spans 15 residues. The CDR3 nucleotides are TGTGCCAGCAGTTTAGTCGGGACAGTGAACACTGAAGCTTTCTTT. It specifies CASSLVGTVNTEAFF. The full variable domain, with the rest looked up from reference TRBV28 and TRBJ1-1, is DVKVTQSSRYLVKRTGEKVFLECVQDMDHENMFWYRQDPGLGLRLIYFSYDVKMKEKGDIPEGYSVSREKKERFSLILESASTNQTSMYLCASSLVGTVNTEAFFGQGTRLTVV.

J is TRBJ2-1 and V is TRBV29-1; D may be TRBD2 (6 bases). Germline assignment: CDR1 SQVTM and CDR2 ANQGSEA. The CDR3 is made up of 13 amino acids. Trimming took 4 bases from V and 5 from J, leaving 12 bases between them. Here the CDR3 DNA reads TGCAGCGTTGGGGCCACGGGGGACAATGAGCAGTTCTTC. Residues: CSVGATGDNEQFF.

The chain is built from TRBV5-6 and TRBJ2-7; D possibly corresponds to TRBD1 (6 bases). This CDR3 spans 15 amino acids. Looked up from germline, CDR1 is SGHDT and CDR2 is YYEEEE. The V gene lost 1 base and the J gene lost 3 bases, with 14 bases spanning the gap. CDR3 DNA: TGTGCCAGCAGCTTGCTCTGGGACACCTTCTACGAGCAGTACTTC. Translating gives CASSLLWDTFYEQYF.

The chain has TRBV11-2 and TRBJ2-7; 8 bases fit TRBD1. The ends lost 6 bases at V and 3 bases at J; junction bases unmatched: 7. Germline V gene lookup returns CDR1 SGHAT and CDR2 FQNNGV. CDR3 length: 14 amino acids. CDR3 residues: CASRTGQGNYEQYF. The CDR3 DNA reads as TGTGCCAGCAGGACCGGACAGGGAAACTACGAGCAGTACTTC.

The rearrangement joins TRBV15 to TRBJ2-7; D is undetermined. There are 18 residues in the CDR3. Per germline, CDR1 LNHNV and CDR2 YYDKDF (reference sequence). V was pared by 5 bases and J by 0 bases, with 23 bases between. The CDR3 DNA is TGTGCCACCAGCGATACTATATTGACGGCACTCGTCTCCTACGAGCAGTACTTC. As protein: CATSDTILTALVSYEQYF.

The count of this clone is one. A read error may produce the germline difference seen at one junction end. The rearrangement uses TRBV6-6 and TRBJ2-1, with TRBD2 identical over 7 bases. CDR3 length: 16 amino acids. Per the germline V gene, CDR1 is MNHNY and CDR2 is SVGAGI (reference sequence). CDR3 bases: TGTGCCAGCAATTACTCATCGGCTAGCGGAAACAATGAGCAGTTCTTC. This encodes CASNYSSASGNNEQFF.

This chain links TRBV4-3 with TRBJ1-1, with D perhaps matching TRBD1 (5 bases). Trimming left V 3 bases short and J 0 bases short, with 11 bases between. CDR3 size: 15 residues. The germline V gene encodes CDR1 LGHNA and CDR2 YSLEER. The CDR3 reads CASSHSTGLNTEAFF. The CDR3 bases are TGCGCCAGCAGCCACTCAACAGGCTTGAACACTGAAGCTTTCTTT.

This sequence joins TRBV7-9 and TRBJ2-1, with no clear D. Germline V CDR1 and CDR2: SEHNR, FQNEAQ (reference sequence). This CDR3 region has 12 residues. V lost 1 base and J lost 7, with 5 bases in between. CDR3 nucleotides: TGTGCCAGCAGCTTAGAGGATAATGAGCAGTTCTTC. It encodes CASSLEDNEQFF.

V gene TRBV11-2 combines with J gene TRBJ2-7; TRBD1 agrees at 7 bases. CDR1 SGHAT and CDR2 FQNNGV come from the germline V gene. Trimming took 5 bases from V and 1 from J; bases not matched to a gene: 8. The CDR3 totals 15 residues. CDR3 sequence reads: CASSAYRGTSYEQYF. In nucleotides, the CDR3 is TGTGCCAGCAGCGCCTACAGGGGAACGTCCTACGAGCAGTACTTC. The complete variable domain, with remaining parts taken from reference TRBV11-2 and TRBJ2-7, reads EAGVAQSPRYKIIEKRQSVAFWCNPISGHATLYWYQQILGQGPKLLIQFQNNGVVDDSQLPKDRFSAERLKGVDSTLKIQPAKLEDSAVYLCASSAYRGTSYEQYFGPGTRLTVT.

The V call is TRBV11-2, the J call TRBJ2-1; the match to TRBD2 covers 11 bases. Germline V lookup: CDR1 SGHAT, CDR2 FQNNGV. The CDR3 is made up of 16 amino acids. Losses at the gene ends were 3 bases for V and 3 bases for J; bases not matched to a gene: 4. In DNA, the CDR3 is TGTGCCAGCAGCTTCATGACTAGCGGGATCTACAATGAGCAGTTCTTC. This codes for CASSFMTSGIYNEQFF.

A single count supports this clone. The chain joins TRBV29-1 to TRBJ2-1; TRBD1 aligns across 7 bases. CDR1 is SQVTM and CDR2 is ANQGSEA in the germline V gene. CDR3 size: 11 residues. The V gene end was trimmed by 6 bases and the J gene end by 9 bases; junction bases not matched to a gene: 5. The CDR3 reads CSVDRAREQFF. The CDR3, as DNA: TGCAGCGTAGACAGGGCCCGTGAGCAGTTCTTC.

The genes are TRBV7-1 and TRBJ2-1; 8 bases agree with TRBD2. TRBV7-1 is an open reading frame whose function is uncertain. The V and J ends lost 4 bases and 8 bases, in that order; junction bases with no gene match: 13. This CDR3 has 16 residues. This CDR3 reads CASSFYIAGPRDEQFF. The DNA of the CDR3 is TGTGCCAGCAGCTTTTACATAGCGGGACCCAGGGATGAGCAGTTCTTC.

This clone was observed a few times. In nucleotides, the CDR3 is TGTGCCAGCAGCCCCGGACTAGCGGGATCGGGCACAGATACGCAGTATTTT. It encodes CASSPGLAGSGTDTQYF. The chain combines TRBV11-3 with TRBJ2-3; 12 nucleotides agree with TRBD2. V gave up 5 bases and J gave up 1 base; unmatched junction bases: 7. Germline values: CDR1 SGHNT, CDR2 YENEEA. The CDR3 is made up of 17 amino acids.

This clone appeared once. DNA of the CDR3: TGTGCCTGGACTCCCTTCGGCAGGGAAGAAACCGGGGAGCTGTTTTTT. Translation: CAWTPFGREETGELFF. This chain joins TRBV30 and TRBJ2-2; D perhaps matches TRBD1 (5 bases). Germline CDR1 reads GTSNPN; CDR2 reads SVGIG (reference sequence). V lost 4 bases to trimming and J lost 5 bases, with 20 bases between them. This CDR3 is 16 amino acids long.

The chain employs TRBV6-9 and TRBJ2-7; 11 bases align to TRBD1. CDR1 is MNHGY and CDR2 is SVAAGI in the germline V gene. This CDR3 comprises 14 residues. V dropped 7 bases and J dropped 2; count of bases not matched to a gene: 4. Written as DNA, the CDR3 is TGTGCCAGCAAGCCGGGACAGGGGGCCTACGAGCAGTACTTC. Translation gives CASKPGQGAYEQYF.

For this clone: Distinct nucleotide sequences in the sample also encode this CDR3. The chain joins TRBV5-6 to TRBJ1-5, with a tentative D call TRBD1 (5 bases). In germline, CDR1 is SGHDT, CDR2 YYEEEE. The CDR3 length is 16 residues. V was clipped by 3 bases and J by 2 bases, with 15 bases between them. CDR3 loop: CASSSQARYGNQPQHF. The CDR3 DNA is TGTGCCAGCAGCTCACAGGCAAGATATGGCAATCAGCCCCAGCATTTT.

V gene TRBV11-3 combines with J gene TRBJ1-3; 7 bases agree with TRBD1. V gave up 3 bases and J gave up 1 base; unmatched junction bases: 6. Germline V gene lookup returns CDR1 SGHNT and CDR2 YENEEA. There are 16 residues in the CDR3. The DNA for the CDR3 is TGTGCCAGCAGCTTCCTGAGGGGGCCGTCTGGAAACACCATATATTTT. It yields the protein CASSFLRGPSGNTIYF.

V usage is TRBV12-5 and J usage is TRBJ2-7, with D possibly being TRBD1 or TRBD2 (5 bases each). V was trimmed by 3 bases and J by 1 base, leaving 10 bases between them. The CDR3 runs 14 residues. CDR1 is LGHNT and CDR2 is FRNRAP in the germline V gene. For the CDR3, the DNA is TGTGCTAGTGGTTTTCGGGACGGTTCCTACGAGCAGTACTTC. Protein: CASGFRDGSYEQYF.